This TCR beta chain originates from a study of cytomegalovirus exposure and HLA in healthy donors. Overall study results and limits: A later analysis by the authors found several of the most significant clusters apparently linked to common viral pathogens. Later on, an analysis showed TCR association rates differing by HLA locus, with DRB1 the most and HLA-C the fewest. HLA-A and HLA-B allele assignments for most subjects were reportedly predicted accurately using TCR beta sequences. The study found most TCR sequences rare, yet found some public TCRs in many donors.

The CDR3 is 15 amino acids. Germline CDR1 reads LGHNA; CDR2 reads YNFKEQ. V was clipped by 1 base and J by 6 bases; unmatched bases: 8. Use of 60 Vbeta and 13 Jbeta primers characterized the PCR. Assay: immunoSEQ multiplex PCR; the TCRdb copy retains only in-frame clones and omits some. The sample includes roughly 43,000 clones, 70% to 85% of them seen just once. This clone appeared a few times. Its antigen is not identified. The chain links TRBV4-2 to TRBJ2-7; 8 positions agree with TRBD1. This TCR was sampled from a man aged 30 to 45 in good health and CMV-seronegative. Sequenced: PBMCs. Written as DNA, the CDR3 is TGTGCCAGCAGCCAAGGGGAACAAACAGGGGGCGAGCAGTACTTC. Translation gives CASSQGEQTGGEQYF.